A selection of T cell receptor beta chains follows, all from one sample in a study of vaccination and CD4 T cells after COVID-19. Their antigen targets remain unknown. TCRdb re-analysed the PCR reads in MiXCR, keeping a single row per CDR3 protein. The sample carries nearly 4,500 distinct CDR3 sequences, roughly three fifths recorded once. The sequenced sample consisted of CD4+ T cells from blood, cultured in vitro. Every receptor here comes from a human donor in good health. Each CDR3 is given with its conserved first and last residue. Fields, in order: CDR3 protein, CDR3 DNA, J gene, V gene, D gene, clone size. A D gene is named only where the DNA matches it firmly. Part of the rows lack a size; the others show once, few, many or a class for expanded clones.

CASSYGAGLAGERHTQYF TGTGCCAGCAGTTACGGGGCTGGACTAGCGGGGGAGCGTCATACGCAGTATTTT TRBJ2-3 TRBV6-2/TRBV6-3 TRBD2 once
CASSLARERGTILSEYF TGTGCCAGCAGCTTAGCGCGGGAGCGGGGGACCATTTTGTCGGAGTACTTC TRBJ2-5 TRBV7-4 TRBD2 .
CASSIWVDVQETQYF TGTGCCAGTAGTATATGGGTCGATGTCCAAGAGACCCAGTACTTC TRBJ2-5 TRBV19 . few
CASTPPSGDRNQPQHF TGTGCCAGCACCCCACCGAGTGGTGATCGCAATCAGCCCCAGCATTTT TRBJ1-5 TRBV6-2/TRBV6-3 . .
CASSFIPMNTEAFF TGTGCCAGCAGCTTTATCCCCATGAACACTGAAGCTTTCTTT TRBJ1-1 TRBV7-2 . once
CSAREPKNTEAFF TGCAGTGCTAGAGAACCCAAGAACACTGAAGCTTTCTTT TRBJ1-1 TRBV20-1 . .
CASSRRLGRETQYF TGTGCCAGCAGCCGACGACTTGGGCGGGAGACCCAGTACTTC TRBJ2-5 TRBV7-2 . .
CASSEKGGAYTGELFF TGTGCCAGCAGTGAAAAGGGGGGTGCGTACACCGGGGAGCTGTTTTTT TRBJ2-2 TRBV2 . medium-sized
CSGVIGNSPLHF TGCAGTGGGGTGATCGGTAATTCACCCCTCCACTTT TRBJ1-6 TRBV20-1 . .
CASRPGPNTGELFF TGTGCCAGCCGACCGGGCCCGAACACCGGGGAGCTGTTTTTT TRBJ2-2 TRBV19 . few
CASSLDQNYGYTF TGCGCCAGCAGCTTGGATCAGAACTATGGCTACACCTTC TRBJ1-2 TRBV5-1 . .
CASSKGLAERQETQYF TGCGCCAGCAGCAAAGGACTAGCAGAAAGGCAAGAGACCCAGTACTTC TRBJ2-5 TRBV5-1 TRBD2 .
CASSSWTGGRYNSPLHF TGTGCCAGCAGCAGCTGGACAGGGGGTCGGTATAATTCACCCCTCCACTTT TRBJ1-6 TRBV7-9 TRBD1 .
CASSYSLVGARHTEAFF TGTGCCAGCAGTTACTCCCTAGTGGGGGCTCGTCACACTGAAGCTTTCTTT TRBJ1-1 TRBV10-3 . .
CASSFLNENIQYF TGTGCCAGCAGCTTTCTGAACGAAAACATTCAGTACTTC TRBJ2-4 TRBV27 . .
CASSLGQVNEQFF TGCGCCAGCAGCTTGGGACAGGTGAATGAGCAGTTCTTC TRBJ2-1 TRBV5-1 . .
CASSLSGGRFEQYF TGTGCCAGCAGCTTATCAGGGGGTCGTTTCGAGCAGTACTTC TRBJ2-7 TRBV11-2 TRBD1 .
CAINSRDRTYEQYF TGTGCCATCAACAGCCGGGACAGGACTTACGAGCAGTACTTC TRBJ2-7 TRBV10-3 TRBD1 .
CASSTGGGTEAFF TGCGCCAGCAGTACAGGGGGAGGGACTGAAGCTTTCTTT TRBJ1-1 TRBV5-1 TRBD1 .
CASSLAGPDNSPLHF TGTGCCAGCTCACTCGCCGGGCCAGATAATTCACCCCTCCACTTT TRBJ1-6 TRBV18 . .
CASSLTAAYGYTF TGTGCCAGCAGCTTGACAGCCGCCTATGGCTACACCTTC TRBJ1-2 TRBV5-5 . .
CASRPGQGGNEQYF TGTGCCAGCAGACCGGGACAGGGTGGCAACGAGCAGTACTTC TRBJ2-7 TRBV12-3/TRBV12-4 TRBD1 .
CASSYGGQQYF TGTGCCAGCAGTTACGGGGGGCAGCAGTACTTC TRBJ2-7 TRBV6-5 . .
CSVTGLRGANVLTF TGCAGCGTCACGGGATTGCGGGGGGCCAACGTCCTGACTTTC TRBJ2-6 TRBV29-1 . .
CSARDIISGQINSPLHF TGCAGTGCTAGAGATATCATAAGTGGACAGATCAATTCACCCCTCCACTTT TRBJ1-6 TRBV20-1 . .
CASSPGGQGLRGNEQYF TGTGCCAGCAGCCCCGGGGGACAGGGGCTCCGAGGCAACGAGCAGTACTTC TRBJ2-7 TRBV7-8 TRBD1 few
CASSPPTGQPQHF TGTGCCAGCAGCCCCCCGACCGGTCAGCCCCAGCATTTT TRBJ1-5 TRBV7-2 . .
CASSQGTANTGELFF TGCGCCAGCAGCCAGGGGACAGCCAACACCGGGGAGCTGTTTTTT TRBJ2-2 TRBV4-1 TRBD1 .
CASSGQGGSGGYTF TGTGCCAGCAGTGGACAGGGTGGGAGTGGTGGCTACACCTTC TRBJ1-2 TRBV2 TRBD1 .
CASRREGENQPQHF TGTGCCAGCCGCCGCGAAGGGGAGAATCAGCCCCAGCATTTT TRBJ1-5 TRBV6-1 . few
CASSQIGGDSRRYDEQYF TGTGCCAGCAGCCAAATCGGGGGGGACAGCCGAAGGTACGACGAGCAGTACTTC TRBJ2-7 TRBV14 . .
CAISGPTQGGNEQFF TGTGCCATCAGCGGACCTACACAGGGGGGGAATGAGCAGTTCTTC TRBJ2-1 TRBV10-3 . .
CASTQEQGSHSNQPQHF TGTGCCAGCACCCAAGAACAGGGAAGTCATAGCAATCAGCCCCAGCATTTT TRBJ1-5 TRBV7-8 . .
CASSQPGQGNIQYF TGTGCCAGCAGTCAACCGGGACAGGGGAACATTCAGTACTTC TRBJ2-4 TRBV6-2/TRBV6-3 TRBD1 .
CASRSQGATGNTIYF TGTGCCAGCAGGAGTCAGGGGGCAACTGGAAACACCATATATTTT TRBJ1-3 TRBV6-1 TRBD1 .
CASSLARSGGALTDTQYF TGTGCCAGCAGCTTAGCGCGGAGCGGGGGGGCCCTCACAGATACGCAGTATTTT TRBJ2-3 TRBV7-2 TRBD2 .
CASSDPPSGRYGYTF TGTGCCAGCAGTGACCCACCCTCGGGTCGCTATGGCTACACCTTC TRBJ1-2 TRBV6-2/TRBV6-3 . .
CASSGGQGSNTQYF TGCGCCAGCAGTGGGGGACAGGGCTCAAATACGCAGTATTTT TRBJ2-3 TRBV10-1 TRBD1 .
CSASGQNSYEQYF TGCAGTGCTAGTGGACAGAACTCCTACGAGCAGTACTTC TRBJ2-7 TRBV20-1 . once
CASSLSQGTGELFF TGTGCCAGCAGCTTAAGCCAGGGAACCGGGGAGCTGTTTTTT TRBJ2-2 TRBV7-2 . .
CASSSGLAGITDTQYF TGTGCCAGCAGCTCGGGACTAGCGGGGATTACAGATACGCAGTATTTT TRBJ2-3 TRBV7-9 TRBD2 .
CSALDDWRSYNEQFF TGCAGTGCTTTAGACGACTGGCGCTCCTACAATGAGCAGTTCTTC TRBJ2-1 TRBV20-1 . .
CASRPTRAGNTIYF TGTGCCAGTAGACCGACGCGAGCTGGAAACACCATATATTTT TRBJ1-3 TRBV19 . .
CAGRGDSHEKLFF TGTGCCGGCCGGGGGGACAGCCATGAAAAACTGTTTTTT TRBJ1-4 TRBV30 TRBD1 .
CASSRTTGHNYGYTF TGTGCCAGCAGCCGAACGACAGGGCATAACTATGGCTACACCTTC TRBJ1-2 TRBV7-9 TRBD1 few
CSASGTSYEQYF TGCAGTGCTAGCGGGACATCCTACGAGCAGTACTTC TRBJ2-7 TRBV20-1 . .